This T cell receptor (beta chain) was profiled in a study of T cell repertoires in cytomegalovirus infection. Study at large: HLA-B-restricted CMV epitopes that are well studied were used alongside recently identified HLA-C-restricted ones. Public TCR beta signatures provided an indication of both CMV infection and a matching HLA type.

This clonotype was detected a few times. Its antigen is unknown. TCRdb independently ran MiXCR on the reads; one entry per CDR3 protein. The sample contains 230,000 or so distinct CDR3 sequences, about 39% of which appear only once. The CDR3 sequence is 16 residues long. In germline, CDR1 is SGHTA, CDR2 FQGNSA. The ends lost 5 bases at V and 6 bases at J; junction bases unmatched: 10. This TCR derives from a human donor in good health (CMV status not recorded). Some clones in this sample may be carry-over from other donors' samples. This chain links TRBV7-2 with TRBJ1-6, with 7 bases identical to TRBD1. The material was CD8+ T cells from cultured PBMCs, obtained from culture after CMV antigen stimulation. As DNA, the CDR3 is TGTGCCAGCAGCCCCCCTGGACAGGCCCTTAATTCACCCCTCCACTTT. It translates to CASSPPGQALNSPLHF.